Following are 13 T cell receptor beta chains from one sample sequenced in a study of OX40 agonist ivuxolimab in advanced cancers. Here immunoSEQ multiplex PCR was the method, and the copy in TCRdb shows in-frame clones only, minus some. This sample has roughly 76,000 clones, with around four fifths found just once. Sequencing used CD4+ or CD8+ T cells sorted from blood, obtained in a trial of the OX40 agonist ivuxolimab. Source of these receptors: an adult with an advanced solid tumor such as melanoma, head and neck, liver or kidney cancer.

This clone was found a few times. The chain links TRBV28 to TRBJ1-5; D is ambiguous. V lost 5 bases, J lost 5 bases, and 13 bases lay in between. From germline, CDR1 is MDHEN and CDR2 SYDVKM. The CDR3 sequence is 14 residues long. CDR3 protein: CASSLTVGDQPQHF. The CDR3 coding sequence is TGTGCCAGCAGTCTCACGGTAGGTGATCAGCCCCAGCATTTT.

This clone was detected once. The chain recombines TRBV13 with TRBJ2-1; maybe TRBD2 (5 bases). CDR1 PRHDT and CDR2 FYEKMQ come from the germline V gene (reference sequence). V was pared by 4 bases and J by 8 bases, with 15 bases between. CDR3 length: 14 amino acids. The CDR3 bases are TGTGCCAGCAGCTCCCGGGAAGGAGACGATGAGCAGTTCTTC. Its protein is CASSSREGDDEQFF.

Only one count was recorded for this clone. The chain carries TRBV7-8 and TRBJ2-3; no reliable D call. The V end was cut by 9 bases, the J end by 1 base, with 14 bases between. The germline gives CDR1 SGHVS, CDR2 FQNEAQ. CDR3 length: 14 residues. The DNA for the CDR3 is TGTGCCAGTATTCCAGGAGCTCGCACAGATACGCAGTATTTT. It translates to CASIPGARTDTQYF.

The CDR3 loop reads CASSRRGGGTGELFF. DNA for the CDR3: TGTGCCAGCAGCAGGAGGGGAGGCGGCACCGGGGAGCTGTTTTTT. The chain recombines TRBV6-5 with TRBJ2-2; D may be TRBD2 (6 bases). Per germline, CDR1 MNHEY and CDR2 SVGAGI. The CDR3 covers 15 residues. The V end was cut by 6 bases, the J end by 4 bases, with 15 bases between.

The chain uses TRBV7-2 and TRBJ1-2, with D unclear. The germline V gene encodes CDR1 SGHTA and CDR2 FQGNSA. With 2 bases removed from V and 3 bases from J, the gap between germline ends came to 13 bases. CDR3 length: 15 amino acids. CDR3 amino acids: CASSLLGEDDYGYTF. CDR3 DNA sequence: TGTGCCAGCAGCTTATTGGGTGAGGATGACTATGGCTACACCTTC.

This sequence joins TRBV7-9 and TRBJ2-5; 10 positions match TRBD2. Trimming cost V 5 bases and J 4 bases; bases outside gene matches: 10. Per germline, CDR1 SEHNR and CDR2 FQNEAQ (reference sequence). This CDR3 is built from 16 residues. Written as DNA, the CDR3 is TGTGCCAGCAGCCGGGAAAGCGGGGGGGCCGGAGAGACCCAGTACTTC. Protein sequence: CASSRESGGAGETQYF. Variable domain in full (rest from reference TRBV7-9 and TRBJ2-5): DTGVSQNPRHKITKRGQNVTFRCDPISEHNRLYWYRQTLGQGPEFLTYFQNEAQLEKSRLLSDRFSAERPKGSFSTLEIQRTEQGDSAMYLCASSRESGGAGETQYFGPGTRLLVL.

The rearrangement uses TRBV28 and TRBJ2-7; TRBD1 matches at 7 bases. CDR1 MDHEN and CDR2 SYDVKM come from the germline V gene. J was trimmed by 3 bases and V by 6 bases; bases with no gene match: 2. The length of the CDR3 is 12 residues. The chain's CDR3 is CASSGTVYEQYV. DNA of the CDR3: TGTGCCAGCAGCGGGACAGTCTACGAGCAGTACGTC.

The V gene is TRBV5-8, the J gene TRBJ1-3, with D uncertain. The CDR3 runs to 14 residues. Deletions cut 0 bases from V and 1 base from J, with 5 bases between. CDR1 is SGHTS and CDR2 is YDEGEE in the germline V gene. CDR3 in DNA: TGTGCCAGCAGCTTGGGGACTTCTGGAAACACCATATATTTT. Its protein is CASSLGTSGNTIYF.

The rearrangement uses TRBV4-2 and TRBJ2-2, with TRBD2 matching over 10 bases. The CDR3 consists of 19 residues. The junction had 14 bases not matched to a gene; V was cut back by 1 base and J by 6 bases. CDR1 and CDR2 from the germline V gene are LGHNA and YNFKEQ. CDR3 sequence reads: CASSQVGGLAGEKAGELFF. CDR3 DNA: TGTGCCAGCAGCCAAGTTGGTGGGCTAGCGGGAGAGAAAGCCGGGGAGCTGTTTTTT.

V is TRBV27 and J is TRBJ2-2; TRBD1 matches at 9 bases. CDR3 length equals 19 residues. The germline V gene has CDR1 MNHEY and CDR2 SMNVEV (reference sequence). V trimming: 3 bases; J trimming: 8 bases; junction bases outside the gene matches: 19. CDR3 sequence (DNA): TGTGCCAGCAGTTTTAGACCGACCGGGACAGGGTTTTCCGCGGGGGAGCTGTTTTTT. As protein: CASSFRPTGTGFSAGELFF.

The chain recombines TRBV19 with TRBJ2-3; a possible D gene is TRBD1 (5 bases). This CDR3 region has 11 residues. V was cut by 7 bases and J by 9 bases, with 11 bases left in between. The V gene's germline CDR1 is LNHDA and CDR2 SQIVND (reference sequence). The CDR3: CASKRQGTQYF. As DNA, the CDR3 is TGTGCCAGTAAACGGCAGGGAACGCAGTATTTT.

This clone came up many times. One end of the junction is discordant with germline, which a read error may explain. The rearrangement uses TRBV5-1 and TRBJ1-6; D possibly corresponds to TRBD1 (6 bases). The germline CDR1 and CDR2 sequences are SGHRS and YFSETQ. The CDR3 contains 15 residues. The CDR3 DNA is TGCGCCAGCAGTTTGGACAGACCCGATAATTCACCCCTCCACTTT. Translating gives CASSLDRPDNSPLHF.

V and J are TRBV7-2 and TRBJ2-5; 11 bases are a match to TRBD1. The J call is in doubt because the DNA end fits TRBJ2-7 better. From germline, CDR1 is SGHTA and CDR2 FQGNSA. The CDR3 length is 15 residues. The CDR3 DNA sequence: TGTGCCAGCAGCAAGGGACAGGGGGGAACCTACGAGCAGTACTTC. It codes for CASSKGQGGTYEQYF.